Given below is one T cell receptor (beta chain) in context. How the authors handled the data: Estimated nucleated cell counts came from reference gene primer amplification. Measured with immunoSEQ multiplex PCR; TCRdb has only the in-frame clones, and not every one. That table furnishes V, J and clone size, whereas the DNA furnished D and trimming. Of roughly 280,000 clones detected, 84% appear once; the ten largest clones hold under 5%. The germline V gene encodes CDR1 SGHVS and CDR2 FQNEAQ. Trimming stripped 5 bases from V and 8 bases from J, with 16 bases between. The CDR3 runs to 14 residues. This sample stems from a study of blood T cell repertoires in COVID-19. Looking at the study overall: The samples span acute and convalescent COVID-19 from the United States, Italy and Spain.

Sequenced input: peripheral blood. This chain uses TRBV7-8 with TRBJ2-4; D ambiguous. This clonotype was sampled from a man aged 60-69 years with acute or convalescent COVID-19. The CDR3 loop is CASSGTERSYIQYF. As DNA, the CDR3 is TGTGCCAGCAGCGGAACAGAACGCTCGTACATTCAGTACTTC.